Each of the 14 T cell receptor beta chains below was sequenced from the same sample in a study of CD4 T cells in relation to SARS-CoV-2 and coronaviruses. Antigens for these TCRs are unknown. The data were produced by immunoSEQ multiplex PCR, yet TCRdb's version contains in-frame clones alone and is incomplete. The sample has about 37,000 clones, 82% seen once. The material sequenced was naive CD4+ T cells from PBMCs, cultured in vitro. Subset defined: naive CD4+ T cells isolated by negative enrichment. The receptors were gathered from an adult with COVID-19.

The CDR3 sequence is CASSPTDPNTEAFF. The CDR3, as DNA: TGTGCCAGCTCACCGACAGATCCGAACACTGAAGCTTTCTTT. The J gene is TRBJ1-1, the V gene TRBV18; D possibly corresponds to TRBD1 (5 bases). This CDR3 contains 14 residues. Germline-derived CDR1 and CDR2 are KGHSH and LQKENI. The V end was cut by 3 bases, the J end by 1 base, with 9 bases between.

The chain employs TRBV19 and TRBJ2-3; D not certain. V was shortened by 5 bases and J by 4 bases, with 16 bases between the two germline ends. Germline CDR1 reads LNHDA; CDR2 reads SQIVND (reference sequence). The CDR3 has 15 amino acids. CDR3 bases: TGTGCCAGTAGTCAAAAGTCTAGACCTCCAGATACGCAGTATTTT. This codes for CASSQKSRPPDTQYF.

The chain links TRBV19 to TRBJ2-7, with D possibly TRBD1 on 5 matching bases. V lost 4 bases and J 1 base, leaving 17 bases between the germline ends. This CDR3 region has 16 residues. Per the germline V gene, CDR1 is LNHDA and CDR2 is SQIVND (reference sequence). DNA for the CDR3: TGTGCCAGTAGTACCCAATGGGGCAGAAGATCCTACGAGCAGTACTTC. Amino acid sequence: CASSTQWGRRSYEQYF.

The J gene is TRBJ1-5, the V gene TRBV4-1; possibly TRBD1 for D (5 bases). The CDR3 sequence is 14 residues long. Trimming shortened V by 3 bases and J by 7 bases, and 13 bases separated the two germline ends. The germline gives CDR1 MGHRA, CDR2 YSYEKL. CDR3 residues: CASSHRDSRQPQHF. In DNA form, the CDR3 reads TGCGCCAGCAGCCACCGGGACTCACGACAGCCCCAGCATTTT.

This chain joins TRBV4-3 and TRBJ1-1, with D unclear. Between the trimmed V and J ends, which lost 1 base and 4 bases, there was a span of 7 bases. In germline, CDR1 is LGHNA, CDR2 YSLEER. CDR3 length equals 13 residues. In DNA, the CDR3 is TGCGCCAGCAGCCAAGTGTTGAGCACTGAAGCTTTCTTT. Translated, it gives CASSQVLSTEAFF.

V gene TRBV6-6 combines with J gene TRBJ1-5, with D perhaps TRBD1 (5 bases). This CDR3 spans 16 amino acids. Germline CDR1 reads MNHNY; CDR2 reads SVGAGI (reference sequence). V dropped 0 bases and J dropped 0 bases, with 9 bases sitting between them. In nucleotides, the CDR3 is TGTGCCAGCAGTTACTCGACTACAGGTAGCAATCAGCCCCAGCATTTT. Translation: CASSYSTTGSNQPQHF.

Here the CDR3 reads CASSDQKGGRSREQYF. CDR3 coding DNA: TGTGCCAGCAGCGACCAGAAAGGTGGGAGGTCTAGGGAGCAGTACTTC. This sequence joins TRBV5-4 and TRBJ2-7; tentative D call: TRBD2 (6 bases). V dropped 4 bases and J dropped 7 bases, with 24 bases sitting between them. Germline lookup yields CDR1 SGHNT and CDR2 YYREEE (reference sequence). This CDR3 region has 16 residues.

The genes are TRBV19 and TRBJ2-2; D call uncertain. CDR3 length equals 14 residues. V lost 6 bases, J lost 5 bases, and 13 bases lay in between. Germline V gene lookup returns CDR1 LNHDA and CDR2 SQIVND (reference sequence). The CDR3 here is CASSRIRGTGELFF. The CDR3 DNA reads as TGTGCCAGTAGCAGGATAAGAGGTACCGGGGAGCTGTTTTTT.

This chain connects TRBV5-1 to TRBJ2-6; D gene uncertain. Trimming left V 0 bases short and J 0 bases short, with 4 bases between. Germline CDR1 reads SGHRS; CDR2 reads YFSETQ. This CDR3 spans 15 amino acids. The chain's CDR3 is CASSLVASGANVLTF. The CDR3 coding sequence is TGCGCCAGCAGCTTGGTTGCCTCTGGGGCCAACGTCCTGACTTTC.

The chain recombines TRBV4-2 with TRBJ2-3; the match to TRBD2 covers 10 bases. The trim removed 2 bases at V and 6 bases at J, leaving 14 bases unmatched. Germline lookup yields CDR1 LGHNA and CDR2 YNFKEQ. The CDR3 sequence is 18 residues long. This CDR3 reads CASSQIGGEREGLDTQYF. The CDR3, as DNA: TGTGCCAGCAGCCAAATAGGCGGGGAGCGGGAGGGCCTGGATACGCAGTATTTT.

The rearrangement uses TRBV2 and TRBJ2-5; possibly TRBD1 for D (5 bases). CDR3 size: 13 residues. Germline V gene sequence: CDR1 SNHLY, CDR2 FYNNEI. With 4 bases removed from V and 5 bases from J, the gap between germline ends came to 11 bases. The CDR3 coding sequence is TGTGCCAGCAGTGGTACCAGGGTGGAGACCCAGTACTTC. Residues: CASSGTRVETQYF.

This clone appeared once. The chain employs TRBV28 and TRBJ2-7; D remains ambiguous. Between the trimmed V and J ends, which lost 8 bases and 4 bases, there was a span of 3 bases. This CDR3 spans 9 amino acids. Germline values: CDR1 MDHEN, CDR2 SYDVKM. CDR3 region: CASGYEQYF. The CDR3 DNA reads TGTGCCAGCGGTTACGAGCAGTACTTC.

This chain uses TRBV6-6 with TRBJ2-7; D gene uncertain. V lost 6 bases to trimming and J lost 3 bases, with 9 bases between them. Germline CDR1 reads MNHNY; CDR2 reads SVGAGI (reference sequence). The CDR3 extends over 12 amino acids. This CDR3 is CASRGPDYEQYF. CDR3 nucleotides: TGTGCCAGCAGAGGTCCCGACTACGAGCAGTACTTC.

There are a few counts of this clone. This chain uses TRBV9 with TRBJ2-3; possibly TRBD2 for D (5 bases). Trimming removed 0 bases at V and 6 bases at J, with 5 bases between. The length of the CDR3 is 12 residues. CDR1 is SGDLS and CDR2 is YYNGEE in the germline V gene. The CDR3 is CASSVAGDTQYF. The CDR3, as DNA: TGTGCCAGCAGCGTAGCGGGGGATACGCAGTATTTT.